This entry is about one T cell receptor (beta chain). The target antigen is unknown. Healthy bone marrow donors formed the donor group. V lost 3 bases to trimming and J lost 4 bases, with 13 bases between them. Germline CDR1 SGDLS, CDR2 YYNGEE. The CDR3 is 14 residues long. These data belong to a study of cytomegalovirus exposure and HLA in healthy donors. Regarding the study as a whole: It is likely that the observed cluster of highly shared sequence variants was a sequencing artifact. TCR beta V- and J-gene trimming was later associated with a missense DCLRE1C variant. Investigators reported 150 to 200 TCR beta chains as tied to cytomegalovirus.

Use of 60 Vbeta and 13 Jbeta primers characterized the PCR. Sequencing used immunoSEQ multiplex PCR; TCRdb keeps in-frame clones, though not all of them. The sample carries 150,000 to 200,000 clones, about 82% recorded once. The V call is TRBV9, the J call TRBJ2-5; weak D call: TRBD2 (6 bases). The clonotype was recovered from a woman aged 45-65 years in good health and CMV-seronegative. Material: PBMCs. The CDR3 spells CASSGARRGETQYF. DNA for the CDR3: TGTGCCAGCAGCGGAGCGCGGAGGGGAGAGACCCAGTACTTC.